These 27 T cell receptor beta chains share one sample of origin, sequenced in a study of blood T cell repertoires in COVID-19. Using immunoSEQ multiplex PCR, the repertoire was profiled, and TCRdb retains in-frame clones only, with some absent. The sample contains under 250,000 clones, roughly 85% of which appear only once. What was sequenced was PBMCs or T cells enriched from blood (not recorded which). The receptor set was obtained from a woman aged 40 to 50 who had been exposed to COVID-19.

This chain uses TRBV27 with TRBJ1-2, with no clear D. Looked up from germline, CDR1 is MNHEY and CDR2 is SMNVEV (reference sequence). The V gene lost 4 bases and the J gene lost 6 bases, with 15 bases spanning the gap. The CDR3 has 14 amino acids. The CDR3 nucleotides are TGTGCCAGCAGTTCTCCCCTTCTTTCTGATGGCTACACCTTC. Residues: CASSSPLLSDGYTF.

The genes are TRBV3-1 (or the pseudogene TRBV3-2) and TRBJ1-6; TRBD1 aligns across 8 bases. Germline V lookup: CDR1 LGHDT, CDR2 YNNKEL (reference sequence). CDR3 length equals 15 residues. The V segment lost 5 bases and the J segment 7 bases; nucleotides outside the gene matches: 7. The CDR3 region is CASSRRTGWNSPLHF. In DNA, the CDR3 is TGTGCCAGCAGCAGACGGACAGGGTGGAATTCACCCCTCCACTTT.

The chain employs TRBV18 and TRBJ2-1; TRBD1 aligns across 7 bases. This CDR3 is built from 16 residues. Germline V gives CDR1 KGHSH, CDR2 LQKENI. V trimming: 2 bases; J trimming: 2 bases; junction bases outside the gene matches: 6. The CDR3 sequence is CASSPSPQGAYNEQFF. The DNA of the CDR3 is TGTGCCAGCTCACCATCTCCTCAGGGGGCCTACAATGAGCAGTTCTTC.

The chain couples TRBV6-4 to TRBJ1-1, with a tentative D call TRBD1 (5 bases). Between the trimmed V and J ends, which lost 3 bases and 5 bases, there was a span of 10 bases. CDR3 length equals 13 residues. CDR1 and CDR2 (germline): MRHNA, SNTAGT. The CDR3 DNA sequence: TGTGCCAGCAGTGAGGCGGGGACGACTGAAGCTTTCTTT. It yields the protein CASSEAGTTEAFF.

The rearrangement joins TRBV10-3 to TRBJ2-7; no firm D call. The CDR3 is 14 residues long. Trimming took 2 bases from V and 1 from J, leaving 9 bases between them. Germline V gene sequence: CDR1 ENHRY, CDR2 SYGVKD. CDR3 nucleotide sequence: TGTGCCATCAGTGAGCGTGGGCCGTCCTACGAGCAGTACTTC. It specifies CAISERGPSYEQYF.

The J gene is TRBJ1-3, the V gene TRBV10-3; D is uncertain. V shed 0 bases and J shed 1 base, with 10 bases lying between them. Germline-derived CDR1 and CDR2 are ENHRY and SYGVKD. The CDR3 length is 16 residues. The CDR3 nucleotides are TGTGCCATCAGTGAGTCAGTTCGGGGATCTGGAAACACCATATATTTT. It translates to CAISESVRGSGNTIYF.

The gene calls are TRBV2 and TRBJ1-2; 8 bases match TRBD1. Germline-derived CDR1 and CDR2 are SNHLY and FYNNEI. The CDR3 has 17 amino acids. Trimming removed 10 bases from V and 0 bases from J; junction bases left unmatched: 16. The CDR3 DNA follows: TGTGCCAAGACGCTGTCCGGGACAGGCGAAGCTAACTATGGCTACACCTTC. Encoded protein: CAKTLSGTGEANYGYTF.

V usage is TRBV5-1 and J usage is TRBJ2-5; D is possibly TRBD1 (6 bases). Germline CDR1 is SGHRS and CDR2 is YFSETQ. This CDR3 comprises 14 residues. V was pared by 4 bases and J by 1 base, with 11 bases between. The CDR3 loop reads CASSPGGTQETQYF. Written as DNA, the CDR3 is TGCGCCAGCAGCCCTGGGGGCACCCAAGAGACCCAGTACTTC.

CDR3 region: CASSESRDRVGTNEKLFF. As DNA, the CDR3 is TGCGCCAGCAGTGAGTCCCGGGACAGGGTGGGCACTAATGAAAAACTGTTTTTT. The chain carries TRBV10-1 and TRBJ1-4; 9 bases match TRBD1. CDR1 is WNHNN, CDR2 SYGVQD, per germline (reference sequence). Unmatched junction bases numbered 7, after V lost 0 bases and J lost 2 bases. The CDR3 has 18 residues.

The chain links TRBV4-2 to TRBJ1-1, with a tentative D call TRBD1 (5 bases). The CDR3 loop spans 12 amino acids. Germline assignment: CDR1 LGHNA and CDR2 YNFKEQ. Trimming left V 4 bases short and J 6 bases short, with 9 bases between. CDR3 DNA: TGTGCCAGCAGCCGCGGGGCAGCTGAAGCTTTCTTT. It yields the protein CASSRGAAEAFF.

J is TRBJ1-6 and V is TRBV5-8; D remains unclear. The CDR3 is 17 amino acids. Germline CDR1 is SGHTS and CDR2 is YDEGEE. The V gene lost 0 bases and the J gene lost 7 bases, with 17 bases spanning the gap. The CDR3 is CASSLVVAYPQNSPLHF. For the CDR3, the DNA is TGTGCCAGCAGCTTGGTTGTCGCATACCCACAAAATTCACCCCTCCACTTT.

The chain couples TRBV5-1 to TRBJ2-3, with 7 bases fitting TRBD1. After removal of 9 bases from V and 2 bases from J, the junction contained 6 bases not matched to a gene. The CDR3 runs 13 residues. CDR1 SGHRS and CDR2 YFSETQ come from the germline V gene. The CDR3 DNA reads TGCGCCACCGGGGACAGCTACACAGATACGCAGTATTTT. As protein: CATGDSYTDTQYF.

The chain joins TRBV6-2 or TRBV6-3 to TRBJ2-5, with 10 bases matching TRBD2. CDR1 and CDR2 (germline): MNHEY, SVGEGT. The length of the CDR3 is 15 residues. Losses at the gene ends were 6 bases for V and 0 bases for J; bases not matched to a gene: 4. CDR3 protein: CASSLSGGHQETQYF. The CDR3, as DNA: TGTGCCAGCAGCCTTAGCGGGGGGCACCAAGAGACCCAGTACTTC.

The chain employs TRBV14 and TRBJ2-7; 7 nucleotides align to TRBD1. The CDR3 is 13 amino acids. Germline lookup yields CDR1 SGHDN and CDR2 FVKESK. J was trimmed by 4 bases and V by 9 bases; bases with no gene match: 9. In DNA form, the CDR3 reads TGTGCCAGTTCGACAGGGATAGGATACGAGCAGTACTTC. It yields the protein CASSTGIGYEQYF.

The chain has TRBV5-4 and TRBJ1-2; 7 bases are a match to TRBD1. The ends lost 2 bases at V and 8 bases at J; junction bases unmatched: 6. The CDR3 loop spans 13 amino acids. Germline V gene lookup returns CDR1 SGHNT and CDR2 YYREEE (reference sequence). The CDR3 region has the DNA TGTGCCAGCAGCTTAAGACAGGGATGGGGCTACACCTTC. This translates into CASSLRQGWGYTF.

The gene calls are TRBV7-8 and TRBJ1-4, with D possibly TRBD1 on 6 matching bases. Germline V gene sequence: CDR1 SGHVS, CDR2 FQNEAQ. The CDR3 length is 15 residues. V was clipped by 3 bases and J by 8 bases, with 16 bases between them. The CDR3 nucleotides read TGTGCCAGCAGCTTGGGAACAGGGTTTAGGGAAAAACTGTTTTTT. This translates into CASSLGTGFREKLFF. Drawing the rest from reference TRBV7-8 and TRBJ1-4, the complete variable domain is GAGVSQSPRYKVAKRGQDVALRCDPISGHVSLFWYQQALGQGPEFLTYFQNEAQLDKSGLPSDRFFAERPEGSVSTLKIQRTQQEDSAVYLCASSLGTGFREKLFFGSGTQLSVL.

The chain has TRBV6-5 and TRBJ1-1; D is ambiguous. The CDR3 spans 13 residues. Between the trimmed V and J ends, which lost 6 bases and 0 bases, there was a span of 8 bases. CDR1 and CDR2 (germline): MNHEY, SVGAGI. Here the CDR3 reads CASSVEMNTEAFF. The CDR3 DNA reads as TGTGCCAGCAGCGTAGAAATGAACACTGAAGCTTTCTTT.

The chain carries TRBV5-1 and TRBJ2-7; 9 bases map to TRBD2. V dropped 5 bases and J dropped 1; count of bases not matched to a gene: 7. The CDR3 consists of 15 residues. Per the germline V gene, CDR1 is SGHRS and CDR2 is YFSETQ. CDR3: CASRYLAGISYEQYF. For the CDR3, the DNA is TGCGCCAGCAGGTATCTAGCGGGAATTTCCTACGAGCAGTACTTC. The whole variable domain, remainder taken from reference TRBV5-1 and TRBJ2-7, is KAGVTQTPRYLIKTRGQQVTLSCSPISGHRSVSWYQQTPGQGLQFLFEYFSETQRNKGNFPGRFSGRQFSNSRSEMNVSTLELGDSALYLCASRYLAGISYEQYFGPGTRLTVT.

This chain links TRBV27 with TRBJ2-1; 9 bases match TRBD1. The CDR3 has 15 residues. Germline CDR1 is MNHEY and CDR2 is SMNVEV (reference sequence). Trimming cost V 4 bases and J 7 bases; bases outside gene matches: 8. The CDR3 protein is CASSSGTGPGNEQFF. As DNA, the CDR3 is TGTGCCAGCAGTTCCGGGACAGGGCCGGGAAATGAGCAGTTCTTC.

A remark on this clone: Other DNA sequences from this sample encode an identical CDR3 as well. This sequence joins TRBV6-5 and TRBJ1-1; D perhaps matches TRBD1 (6 bases). This CDR3 is built from 13 residues. V lost 0 bases to trimming and J lost 4 bases, with 6 bases between them. Per germline, CDR1 MNHEY and CDR2 SVGAGI. The CDR3 sequence is CASSYSGGTEAFF. The CDR3 bases are TGTGCCAGCAGTTACTCAGGGGGCACTGAAGCTTTCTTT.

The chain combines TRBV27 with TRBJ1-1, with D uncertain. The CDR3 consists of 13 residues. V lost 3 bases to trimming and J lost 6 bases, with 11 bases between them. Germline values: CDR1 MNHEY, CDR2 SMNVEV (reference sequence). CDR3 in DNA: TGTGCCAGCAGTTTTGTACCGGTTGCTGAAGCTTTCTTT. This encodes CASSFVPVAEAFF.

This clone was seen only once. This sequence joins TRBV29-1 and TRBJ1-2; no clear D. Germline V gives CDR1 SQVTM, CDR2 ANQGSEA. This CDR3 spans 12 amino acids. The V gene lost 7 bases and the J gene lost 6 bases, with 15 bases spanning the gap. The CDR3 nucleotides read TGCAGCGCCTCGAGGGAGGTCGATGGCTACACCTTC. Translation gives CSASREVDGYTF.

The genes are TRBV5-1 and TRBJ1-4, with 7 bases fitting TRBD1. Germline trimming cut 4 bases from V and 4 bases from J; bases unmatched to any gene: 13. Germline V gene lookup returns CDR1 SGHRS and CDR2 YFSETQ. CDR3 size: 17 residues. Here the CDR3 DNA reads TGCGCCAGCAGCCCAGGGACCCAGGGGGGTTATAATGAAAAACTGTTTTTT. Protein: CASSPGTQGGYNEKLFF.

This rearrangement joins TRBV12-3 or TRBV12-4 to TRBJ2-3; 9 bases align to TRBD2. CDR3 length: 12 residues. V was clipped by 11 bases and J by 2 bases; unmatched bases: 2. For the CDR3, the DNA is TGTGCCTGCGGGGGGGCCACAGATACGCAGTATTTT. Translating gives CACGGATDTQYF.

This chain uses TRBV18 with TRBJ2-2; possible D gene TRBD2, 5 bases. The length of the CDR3 is 14 residues. Germline V CDR1 and CDR2: KGHSH, LQKENI. Trimming removed 3 bases from V and 4 bases from J, with 9 bases in between. In nucleotides, the CDR3 is TGTGCCAGCTCACCCTCCGGGGTCACCGGGGAGCTGTTTTTT. It is translated as CASSPSGVTGELFF.

CDR3 nucleotide sequence: TGTGCCAGCAGCGAAAACAGGCAAGAGACCCAGTACTTC. Translation gives CASSENRQETQYF. The V gene is TRBV7-8, the J gene TRBJ2-5; D perhaps matches TRBD1 (5 bases). CDR1 SGHVS and CDR2 FQNEAQ come from the germline V gene. The CDR3 loop spans 13 amino acids. Trimming took off 5 bases at V and 2 bases at J, with 9 bases between the two ends.

This chain connects TRBV19 to TRBJ1-5, with D maybe TRBD1 (6 bases). This CDR3 region has 16 residues. V was pared by 7 bases and J by 0 bases, with 16 bases between. Germline V gene sequence: CDR1 LNHDA, CDR2 SQIVND (reference sequence). The CDR3 nucleotides read TGTGCCAGTAACCCTCAGGGACAATATAGCAATCAGCCCCAGCATTTT. It yields the protein CASNPQGQYSNQPQHF.